These 29 T cell receptor beta chains share one sample of origin, sequenced in a study of T cell repertoires in cytomegalovirus infection. Each CDR3 protein gets one entry after TCRdb re-called the reads with MiXCR. The sample includes hundreds of thousands of distinct CDR3 sequences, about 33% seen only once; the top ten take roughly 12%. No antigen has been assigned to these receptors. Material: cultured CD8+ T cells from PBMCs, obtained from culture after CMV antigen stimulation. The receptors were sampled from a human donor in good health (CMV status not recorded). Some clones in this sample may be carry-over from other donors' samples.

Regarding this clonotype: A much more abundant neighbour one base away suggests this may be a read error. The genes are TRBV4-1 and TRBJ1-1, with TRBD1 identical over 8 bases. The germline gives CDR1 MGHRA, CDR2 YSYEKL. The CDR3 sequence is 15 residues long. Here the CDR3 reads CANSQDGTGNTEAFF. In DNA form, the CDR3 reads TGCGCCAACAGCCAAGATGGGACAGGGAACACTGAAGCTTTCTTT.

This clonotype was picked up one time. The genes are TRBV18 and TRBJ2-7, with 9 bases identical to TRBD1. The CDR3 loop spans 15 amino acids. Germline V lookup: CDR1 KGHSH, CDR2 LQKENI. V lost 2 bases, J lost 6 bases, and 8 bases stayed unmatched. CDR3 DNA sequence: TGTGCCAGCTCACCAGAACTAGGGACAGGGATCGAGCAGTACGTC. It codes for CASSPELGTGIEQYV.

The CDR3 region has the DNA TGTGCCTCAGTGGGGGGAACTAGCACAGATACGCAGTATTTT. It encodes CASVGGTSTDTQYF. This sequence joins TRBV27 and TRBJ2-3; D might be TRBD2 (6 bases). The CDR3 has 14 residues. V gave up 11 bases and J gave up 0 bases, with 15 bases separating them. Germline V gene data show CDR1 as MNHEY and CDR2 as SMNVEV (reference sequence).

This sequence joins TRBV5-1 and TRBJ2-5, with 11 bases fitting TRBD2. Trimming at V came to 4 bases and at J to 0 bases, leaving 5 bases not matched to a gene. Germline values: CDR1 SGHRS, CDR2 YFSETQ. The CDR3 is 16 amino acids. CDR3 nucleotide sequence: TGCGCCAGCAGCCCCTCTAGCGGGGGGTACCAAGAGACCCAGTACTTC. Protein product: CASSPSSGGYQETQYF.

This clonotype was detected only a few times. The rearrangement joins TRBV10-1 to TRBJ2-3, with 9 nucleotides matching TRBD2. The CDR3 is made up of 15 amino acids. The junction had 4 bases not matched to a gene; V was cut back by 4 bases and J by 2 bases. Looked up from germline, CDR1 is WNHNN and CDR2 is SYGVQD (reference sequence). The CDR3: CASSGSGGLTDTQYF. CDR3 DNA sequence: TGCGCCAGCAGTGGTAGCGGGGGTCTCACAGATACGCAGTATTTT.

The J gene is TRBJ1-1, the V gene TRBV28; D might be TRBD1 (6 bases). Germline CDR1 and CDR2: MDHEN and SYDVKM. This CDR3 is 13 amino acids long. Trimming took 5 bases from V and 5 from J, leaving 12 bases between them. CDR3 in DNA: TGTGCCAGCAGTCTCACCGGACAGACTGAAGCTTTCTTT. It is translated as CASSLTGQTEAFF.

In this sample, this clonotype turned up a few times. This chain uses TRBV20-1 with TRBJ2-6; D not certain. Germline CDR1 is DFQATT and CDR2 is SNEGSKA (reference sequence). Trimming removed 3 bases from V and 0 bases from J, with 9 bases in between. The CDR3 has 15 residues. CDR3 region: CSARERHSGANVLTF. CDR3 DNA sequence: TGCAGTGCTAGGGAAAGACACTCTGGGGCCAACGTCCTGACTTTC.

Here the CDR3 reads CASSQATAGGYGYTF. The CDR3 DNA follows: TGCGCCAGCAGCCAAGCGACGGCAGGGGGCTATGGCTACACCTTC. The V gene is TRBV4-1, the J gene TRBJ1-2; TRBD1 agrees at 7 bases. J was trimmed by 4 bases and V by 1 base; bases with no gene match: 6. From germline, CDR1 is MGHRA and CDR2 YSYEKL. This CDR3 has 15 amino acids.

V gene TRBV6-2 or TRBV6-3 combines with J gene TRBJ2-1; D unresolved. V lost 4 bases to trimming and J lost 3 bases, with 13 bases between them. In germline, CDR1 is MNHEY, CDR2 SVGEGT. The CDR3 contains 15 residues. Written as DNA, the CDR3 is TGTGCCAGCAGTTTGAGGCAGACGGACTACAATGAGCAGTTCTTC. Encoded protein: CASSLRQTDYNEQFF.

J is TRBJ2-1 and V is TRBV6-8; weak D call: TRBD2 (6 bases). This CDR3 contains 12 residues. Germline values: CDR1 MNHGY, CDR2 SAAAGT. Trimming shortened V by 4 bases and J by 11 bases, and 12 bases separated the two germline ends. CDR3 in amino acids: CASSFPGLQQFF. The CDR3 DNA follows: TGTGCCAGCAGTTTCCCGGGACTCCAGCAGTTCTTC.

This sequence joins TRBV4-2 and TRBJ2-1; 11 bases line up with TRBD2. The CDR3 has 16 amino acids. With V trimmed by 4 bases and J by 6 bases, 8 bases remained unmatched. CDR1 is LGHNA, CDR2 YNFKEQ, per germline. Written as DNA, the CDR3 is TGTGCCAGCAGCCCGTGGAGTAGCGGGGGGGTCAATGAGCAGTTCTTC. Its protein is CASSPWSSGGVNEQFF.

CDR3 coding DNA: TGCAGCGTCGAGGTATGGCTAGCGGGAGAGCAGTACTTC. Translation gives CSVEVWLAGEQYF. The J gene is TRBJ2-7, the V gene TRBV29-1; 9 nucleotides match TRBD2. Germline-derived CDR1 and CDR2 are SQVTM and ANQGSEA. CDR3 length: 13 amino acids. Trimming removed 6 bases from V and 7 bases from J; junction bases left unmatched: 10.

This clonotype appeared a few times. The chain is built from TRBV19 and TRBJ2-1; 13 nucleotides line up with TRBD2. The ends lost 3 bases at V and 7 bases at J; junction bases unmatched: 3. The CDR3 loop spans 15 amino acids. Germline V gene data show CDR1 as LNHDA and CDR2 as SQIVND (reference sequence). This CDR3 is CASSIGTSGVNEQFF. For the CDR3, the DNA is TGTGCCAGTAGTATCGGGACTAGCGGGGTGAATGAGCAGTTCTTC.

The CDR3 is CASSPSWTGGDLQETQYF. In nucleotides, the CDR3 is TGTGCCAGCAGCCCCTCCTGGACAGGGGGTGACCTTCAAGAGACCCAGTACTTC. The V call is TRBV3-1, the J call TRBJ2-5, with 10 bases matching TRBD1. CDR1 and CDR2 from the germline V gene are LGHDT and YNNKEL (reference sequence). With 4 bases clipped from V and 2 bases from J, the junction kept 13 bases outside the gene matches. The length of the CDR3 is 18 residues.

This clonotype was detected ten times or more. The V and J genes are TRBV7-2 and TRBJ2-2; D may correspond to TRBD1 or TRBD2 (6 bases each). CDR3 size: 18 residues. Deletions cut 4 bases from V and 7 bases from J, with 25 bases between. Germline V gives CDR1 SGHTA, CDR2 FQGNSA. The CDR3 DNA is TGTGCCAGCAGCTCACTCGGTATACGGGGGCGAAAGGGCGGGGAGCTGTTTTTT. Its translation is CASSSLGIRGRKGGELFF.

V usage is TRBV15 and J usage is TRBJ1-2; 10 bases fit TRBD1. The trim removed 6 bases at V and 7 bases at J, leaving 5 bases unmatched. The CDR3 length is 13 residues. Per the germline V gene, CDR1 is LNHNV and CDR2 is YYDKDF (reference sequence). The CDR3: CATRGQGIGGYTF. In DNA, the CDR3 is TGTGCCACCAGGGGACAGGGGATAGGTGGCTACACCTTC.

This sequence joins TRBV7-9 and TRBJ2-4; D possibly corresponds to TRBD2 (5 bases). With 1 base removed from V and 14 bases from J, the gap between germline ends came to 12 bases. Germline lookup yields CDR1 SEHNR and CDR2 FQNEAQ (reference sequence). CDR3 length equals 12 residues. CDR3 sequence (DNA): TGTGCCAGCAGCTTAGGGCCGACACTAGAGTACTTC. Translated, it gives CASSLGPTLEYF.

This clonotype turned up a few times. The chain couples TRBV11-2 to TRBJ2-1, with D possibly being TRBD2 (6 bases). V was cut by 5 bases and J by 8 bases, with 22 bases left in between. This CDR3 has 16 amino acids. Germline V gene data show CDR1 as SGHAT and CDR2 as FQNNGV. The CDR3 sequence is CASSPPGTWVGDEQFF. DNA of the CDR3: TGTGCCAGCAGCCCCCCCGGGACTTGGGTTGGGGATGAGCAGTTCTTC.

In its sample, this clonotype was seen a few times. The chain has TRBV27 and TRBJ1-1; tentatively, D is TRBD1 (5 bases). V lost 7 bases and J lost 1, with 13 bases in between. Germline loops: CDR1 MNHEY, CDR2 SMNVEV (reference sequence). CDR3 length equals 14 residues. The DNA of the CDR3 is TGTGCCAGCAAGGCAGGGAAACGGAACACTGAAGCTTTCTTT. It yields the protein CASKAGKRNTEAFF.

The genes are TRBV6-5 and TRBJ2-2; D gene uncertain. The CDR3 sequence is 14 residues long. Per germline, CDR1 MNHEY and CDR2 SVGAGI. The V end lost 0 bases, the J end lost 4 bases, and 6 bases lay between the germline ends. The CDR3 DNA reads TGTGCCAGCAGTTACTCACTAAGCACCGGGGAGCTGTTTTTT. Amino acid sequence: CASSYSLSTGELFF.

This clonotype was counted between two and nine times. J is TRBJ2-3 and V is TRBV7-9; TRBD2 agrees at 13 bases. Germline lookup yields CDR1 SEHNR and CDR2 FQNEAQ (reference sequence). CDR3 length: 16 amino acids. V lost 10 bases and J lost 2; bases outside the gene matches: 9. For the CDR3, the DNA is TGTGCCACCCCGGGGACTAGCGGGGCCCTCACAGATACGCAGTATTTT. Its translation is CATPGTSGALTDTQYF.

A word on this clonotype: This may be a read error: a much more frequent sequence differs by one nucleotide. The chain has TRBV7-2 and TRBJ1-5; TRBD1 might be the D (5 bases). The CDR3 has 16 residues. Germline assignment: CDR1 SGHTA and CDR2 FQGNSA. Written as DNA, the CDR3 is TGTGCCAGCAGCTTTGGAGACAGAGATAGCAATCACCCCCAGCATTTT. Amino acid sequence: CASSFGDRDSNHPQHF.

In this sample, this clonotype turned up a few times. J is TRBJ2-1 and V is TRBV29-1; TRBD1 matches at 8 bases. Germline CDR1 and CDR2: SQVTM and ANQGSEA. The CDR3 length is 14 residues. After removal of 4 bases from V and 6 bases from J, the junction contained 8 bases not matched to a gene. The CDR3 protein is CSVGGQAPGNEQFF. The CDR3 DNA reads as TGCAGCGTTGGGGGACAGGCCCCGGGCAATGAGCAGTTCTTC.

The rearrangement uses TRBV6-2 or TRBV6-3 and TRBJ2-7, with a possible D match to TRBD1 (6 bases). V lost 4 bases to trimming and J lost 3 bases, with 10 bases between them. Germline V gene data show CDR1 as MNHEY and CDR2 as SVGEGT. The CDR3 length is 13 residues. CDR3 amino acids: CASSLDRLYEQYV. CDR3 in DNA: TGTGCCAGCAGTTTGGACAGACTCTACGAGCAGTACGTC.

The chain uses TRBV9 and TRBJ1-5; 8 bases line up with TRBD1. V trimming: 0 bases; J trimming: 4 bases; junction bases outside the gene matches: 0. From germline, CDR1 is SGDLS and CDR2 YYNGEE. This CDR3 spans 14 amino acids. CDR3 in amino acids: CASSVGDRNQPQHF. The CDR3 DNA sequence: TGTGCCAGCAGCGTAGGGGACAGGAATCAGCCCCAGCATTTT.

This clonotype has only a few counts. The rearrangement uses TRBV6-5 and TRBJ2-2; D not certain. CDR1 and CDR2 from the germline V gene are MNHEY and SVGAGI. Trimming stripped 0 bases from V and 0 bases from J, with 26 bases between. CDR3 size: 22 residues. The CDR3 region is CASSYSKPFVPTGGANTGELFF. CDR3 bases: TGTGCCAGCAGTTACTCGAAACCATTTGTGCCGACGGGCGGCGCGAACACCGGGGAGCTGTTTTTT.

J is TRBJ2-5 and V is TRBV11-2; 9 bases are a match to TRBD1. V dropped 1 base and J dropped 1; count of bases not matched to a gene: 4. The CDR3 is 16 amino acids. Germline CDR1 and CDR2: SGHAT and FQNNGV. In DNA form, the CDR3 reads TGTGCCAGCAGCTTAGGGGACAGGGCCCCCCAAGAGACCCAGTACTTC. It specifies CASSLGDRAPQETQYF.

J is TRBJ2-1 and V is TRBV11-3, with D perhaps matching TRBD1 or TRBD2 (5 bases each). The germline CDR1 and CDR2 sequences are SGHNT and YENEEA. The CDR3 covers 13 residues. V lost 3 bases and J 8 bases, leaving 11 bases between the germline ends. The CDR3 nucleotides are TGTGCCAGCAGCTTCCTACGGGACGATGAGCAGTTCTTC. It encodes CASSFLRDDEQFF.

The V call is TRBV6-5, the J call TRBJ2-3; 10 bases line up with TRBD1. The CDR3 spans 19 residues. CDR1 and CDR2 (germline): MNHEY, SVGAGI. V lost 0 bases to trimming and J lost 7 bases; unmatched junction nucleotides: 16. The CDR3 bases are TGTGCCAGCAGTTACTCGCTGGCCGGAGACAGGGGGCGCTTACATACGCAGTATTTT. It specifies CASSYSLAGDRGRLHTQYF.